The 28 T cell receptor beta chains presented below share a single source sample, sequenced in a study of identical twins. MiXCR, run by TCRdb on the 5' RACE reads, gives a single entry per CDR3 protein. The profile shows hundreds of thousands of distinct CDR3 sequences, around a sixth of them singletons. The same sample was also used in a study of T cells expressing NK-cell markers.

The sequenced material came from PBMCs. These receptors were collected from a young woman in good health.

The chain combines TRBV20-1 with TRBJ1-5, with D unresolved. The CDR3 runs to 13 residues. Germline V gene lookup returns CDR1 DFQATT and CDR2 SNEGSKA (reference sequence). Trimming left V 5 bases short and J 3 bases short, with 11 bases between. CDR3: CSASSTINQPQHF. The DNA for the CDR3 is TGCAGTGCTTCTTCGACGATCAATCAGCCCCAGCATTTT.

This clonotype was counted between two and nine times. The V gene is TRBV6-4, the J gene TRBJ1-2; D unresolved. V lost 0 bases and J 3 bases, leaving 8 bases between the germline ends. The CDR3 consists of 14 residues. CDR1 and CDR2 (germline): MRHNA, SNTAGT. For the CDR3, the DNA is TGTGCCAGCAGTGACTCGGTGAGGGACTATGGCTACACCTTC. It encodes CASSDSVRDYGYTF.

This rearrangement joins TRBV20-1 to TRBJ2-1, with 11 bases lining up with TRBD2. The CDR3 extends over 16 amino acids. V shed 3 bases and J 4 bases; nucleotides not matched to a gene: 8. Germline-derived CDR1 and CDR2 are DFQATT and SNEGSKA (reference sequence). The CDR3: CSARGTSGSEYNEQFF. The DNA for the CDR3 is TGCAGTGCTAGGGGGACTAGCGGATCGGAATACAATGAGCAGTTCTTC.

The table lists this clonotype with a few counts. The chain joins TRBV7-2 to TRBJ2-5, with 7 bases aligning to TRBD2. The V and J ends lost 5 bases and 5 bases, in that order; junction bases with no gene match: 8. CDR3 size: 14 residues. Per the germline V gene, CDR1 is SGHTA and CDR2 is FQGNSA. The CDR3 sequence is CASSVSGGGETQYF. The CDR3 DNA reads as TGTGCCAGCAGCGTTTCTGGGGGAGGGGAGACCCAGTACTTC.

This clonotype has a handful of counts. This sequence joins TRBV20-1 and TRBJ2-5; 9 bases map to TRBD2. The V gene's germline CDR1 is DFQATT and CDR2 SNEGSKA (reference sequence). This CDR3 is built from 15 residues. The V segment lost 3 bases and the J segment 5 bases; nucleotides outside the gene matches: 10. The CDR3 DNA sequence: TGCAGTGCTAGTGCTAGCGGGAAGGGGTGGGAGACCCAGTACTTC. This translates into CSASASGKGWETQYF.

The rearrangement links TRBV20-1 to TRBJ1-2, with D tentatively TRBD1 (6 bases). Per the germline V gene, CDR1 is DFQATT and CDR2 is SNEGSKA (reference sequence). This CDR3 comprises 13 residues. Trimming removed 6 bases at V and 3 bases at J, with 14 bases between. In DNA, the CDR3 is TGCAGTGCCCGCTCCGGGGGCCACTATGGCTACACCTTC. Translation: CSARSGGHYGYTF.

This clonotype came up a few times. V usage is TRBV24-1 and J usage is TRBJ2-1, with TRBD2 matching 8 bases. Germline loops: CDR1 KGHDR, CDR2 SFDVKD. J was trimmed by 0 bases and V by 5 bases; bases with no gene match: 2. The CDR3 extends over 15 amino acids. The CDR3 reads CATSASGSSYNEQFF. Here the CDR3 DNA reads TGTGCCACCAGTGCAAGCGGGAGCTCCTACAATGAGCAGTTCTTC.

A few counts support this clonotype. This sequence joins TRBV12-3 or TRBV12-4 and TRBJ2-3, with 9 bases fitting TRBD2. The trim removed 5 bases at V and 6 bases at J, leaving 9 bases unmatched. This CDR3 is 15 amino acids long. DNA for the CDR3: TGTGCCAGCAGTCAATTTAGCGGGGGAAAGGATACGCAGTATTTT. This gives the protein CASSQFSGGKDTQYF.

This clonotype was recorded a few times. J is TRBJ2-2 and V is TRBV11-1; 11 bases are a match to TRBD2. Germline CDR1 reads SGHAT; CDR2 reads FQDESV (reference sequence). This CDR3 region has 18 residues. J gave up 1 base and V 4 bases, and 8 bases lay outside the gene matches. In DNA, the CDR3 is TGTGCCAGCAGCTCAAACGCGGGGACTAGCGGGAACACCGGGGAGCTGTTTTTT. Its protein is CASSSNAGTSGNTGELFF. Combining the CDR3 with reference TRBV11-1 and TRBJ2-2 gives the whole variable domain EAEVAQSPRYKITEKSQAVAFWCDPISGHATLYWYRQILGQGPELLVQFQDESVVDDSQLPKDRFSAERLKGVDSTLKIQPAELGDSAMYLCASSSNAGTSGNTGELFFGEGSRLTVL.

V and J are TRBV18 and TRBJ2-1; 7 nucleotides line up with TRBD1. Trimming at V came to 3 bases and at J to 3 bases, leaving 5 bases not matched to a gene. This CDR3 region has 15 residues. Germline CDR1 is KGHSH and CDR2 is LQKENI. The CDR3 DNA reads TGTGCCAGCTCACCTACAGGGGTTGTCTACAATGAGCAGTTCTTC. Residues: CASSPTGVVYNEQFF.

The sample holds many counts of this clonotype. The chain couples TRBV6-5 to TRBJ2-1; weak D call: TRBD2 (5 bases). CDR3 length equals 15 residues. Trimming shortened V by 0 bases and J by 5 bases, and 11 bases separated the two germline ends. CDR1 MNHEY and CDR2 SVGAGI come from the germline V gene. Here the CDR3 reads CASSYSIGNHNEQFF. For the CDR3, the DNA is TGTGCCAGCAGTTACTCGATCGGGAACCACAATGAGCAGTTCTTC.

The chain recombines TRBV30 with TRBJ2-7; D remains ambiguous. This CDR3 comprises 10 residues. Germline CDR1 GTSNPN, CDR2 SVGIG (reference sequence). V was cut by 5 bases and J by 7 bases, with 9 bases left in between. For the CDR3, the DNA is TGTGCCTGGGGTCGGTGGGAGCAGTACTTC. Translated, it gives CAWGRWEQYF.

This clonotype was picked up a small number of times. CDR3 in amino acids: CASTGTSGGGNEQFF. CDR3 DNA: TGTGCCAGCACTGGGACTAGCGGGGGGGGGAATGAGCAGTTCTTC. The V gene is TRBV6-1, the J gene TRBJ2-1, with 16 bases aligning to TRBD2. There are 15 residues in the CDR3. Germline V gene data show CDR1 as MNHNS and CDR2 as SASEGT. The V and J ends lost 7 bases and 7 bases, in that order; junction bases with no gene match: 4.

This chain joins TRBV20-1 and TRBJ1-1; D call uncertain. Germline V gene lookup returns CDR1 DFQATT and CDR2 SNEGSKA (reference sequence). The CDR3 has 13 amino acids. Trimming left V 5 bases short and J 1 base short, with 11 bases between. The CDR3 region has the DNA TGCAGTGCTGCCCGAGATCCGAACACTGAAGCTTTCTTT. Translated, it gives CSAARDPNTEAFF.

This clonotype has more than one count but fewer than ten. J is TRBJ2-2 and V is TRBV5-1, with 7 nucleotides matching TRBD2. V trimming: 5 bases; J trimming: 3 bases; junction bases outside the gene matches: 13. Per the germline V gene, CDR1 is SGHRS and CDR2 is YFSETQ. There are 17 residues in the CDR3. DNA of the CDR3: TGCGCCAGCAGTCGGCCGGCGGGAGTTTCGGACACCGGGGAGCTGTTTTTT. Translation: CASSRPAGVSDTGELFF.

The chain recombines TRBV6-1 with TRBJ2-5; 7 nucleotides match TRBD2. This CDR3 comprises 15 residues. The V gene end was trimmed by 5 bases and the J gene end by 2 bases; junction bases not matched to a gene: 8. Germline CDR1 reads MNHNS; CDR2 reads SASEGT. For the CDR3, the DNA is TGTGCCAGCAGTCCTCGCGGGAGACAACAAGAGACCCAGTACTTC. It translates to CASSPRGRQQETQYF.

The genes are TRBV20-1 and TRBJ1-1; D is possibly TRBD1 (6 bases). The CDR3 sequence is 14 residues long. V lost 3 bases, J lost 5 bases, and 16 bases lay in between. CDR1 is DFQATT, CDR2 SNEGSKA, per germline (reference sequence). In nucleotides, the CDR3 is TGCAGTGCTAGTCCACGGGGGCAAGTAACTGAAGCTTTCTTT. The encoded protein is CSASPRGQVTEAFF.

The V and J genes are TRBV5-1 and TRBJ2-7; 9 bases are shared with TRBD2. Trimming cost V 0 bases and J 0 bases; bases outside gene matches: 4. This CDR3 region has 16 residues. Germline lookup yields CDR1 SGHRS and CDR2 YFSETQ. Here the CDR3 reads CASSLAETSGSYEQYF. The CDR3 DNA is TGCGCCAGCAGCTTGGCCGAGACTAGCGGCTCCTACGAGCAGTACTTC. Looking up the rest from reference TRBV5-1 and TRBJ2-7 gives the full variable domain: KAGVTQTPRYLIKTRGQQVTLSCSPISGHRSVSWYQQTPGQGLQFLFEYFSETQRNKGNFPGRFSGRQFSNSRSEMNVSTLELGDSALYLCASSLAETSGSYEQYFGPGTRLTVT.

This rearrangement joins TRBV10-3 to TRBJ1-2, with a tentative D call TRBD1 (5 bases). Trimming shortened V by 9 bases and J by 8 bases, and 16 bases separated the two germline ends. The germline V gene encodes CDR1 ENHRY and CDR2 SYGVKD. The CDR3 contains 12 residues. The CDR3 loop reads CAIGDRWHGYTF. CDR3 nucleotides: TGTGCCATAGGGGATAGGTGGCACGGCTACACCTTC.

This sequence joins TRBV10-3 and TRBJ2-3, with TRBD2 identical over 7 bases. CDR3 length: 15 residues. V was pared by 3 bases and J by 2 bases, with 5 bases of the junction left unmatched. Per germline, CDR1 ENHRY and CDR2 SYGVKD. The CDR3 nucleotides are TGTGCCATCAGTGAAGAGCGGGGATTCACAGATACGCAGTATTTT. Translating gives CAISEERGFTDTQYF.

The genes are TRBV7-9 and TRBJ1-2; D not resolved. V was shortened by 1 base and J by 4 bases, with 10 bases between the two germline ends. Germline V gene sequence: CDR1 SEHNR, CDR2 FQNEAQ (reference sequence). CDR3 length equals 14 residues. This chain's CDR3 is CASSLEAGIYGYTF. The CDR3 coding sequence is TGTGCCAGCAGCTTAGAAGCAGGAATCTATGGCTACACCTTC.

This clonotype was picked up a small number of times. The CDR3 reads CATVLVGGAYGYTF. The DNA of the CDR3 is TGTGCCACCGTGTTGGTAGGGGGAGCTTATGGCTACACCTTC. The genes are TRBV12-3 or TRBV12-4 and TRBJ1-2; possible D gene TRBD1, 6 bases. CDR3 length: 14 amino acids. With 10 bases removed from V and 5 bases from J, the gap between germline ends came to 20 bases.

The rearrangement uses TRBV20-1 and TRBJ2-4, with a tentative D call TRBD2 (5 bases). The length of the CDR3 is 13 residues. Trimming stripped 7 bases from V and 3 bases from J, with 13 bases between. The germline gives CDR1 DFQATT, CDR2 SNEGSKA (reference sequence). The CDR3 nucleotides read TGCAGTGTTGAAGACGAGGGCAAAAACATTCAGTACTTC. This translates into CSVEDEGKNIQYF.

CDR3 DNA sequence: TGCAGTGCCTTCCGGGCTAGCGGCTACAATGAGCAGTTCTTC. It codes for CSAFRASGYNEQFF. This chain links TRBV20-1 with TRBJ2-1; TRBD2 matches at 7 bases. Trimming removed 6 bases from V and 3 bases from J; junction bases left unmatched: 8. Per germline, CDR1 DFQATT and CDR2 SNEGSKA (reference sequence). The CDR3 contains 14 residues.

The sample holds a few counts of this clonotype. The rearrangement uses TRBV20-1 and TRBJ2-1, with TRBD2 identical over 10 bases. The length of the CDR3 is 15 residues. V lost 6 bases to trimming and J lost 8 bases; unmatched junction nucleotides: 13. CDR1 and CDR2 (germline): DFQATT, SNEGSKA (reference sequence). Here the CDR3 DNA reads TGCAGTGCACCCCGCGTTAGCGGGGGGTTGGATGAGCAGTTCTTC. Encoded protein: CSAPRVSGGLDEQFF.

The rearrangement joins TRBV20-1 to TRBJ2-3, with no clear D. Trimming cost V 0 bases and J 0 bases, with 7 bases left between them. Germline V lookup: CDR1 DFQATT, CDR2 SNEGSKA (reference sequence). This CDR3 is built from 14 residues. CDR3 nucleotides: TGCAGTGCTAGAGATCATGCGAGCACAGATACGCAGTATTTT. Translation: CSARDHASTDTQYF.

This clonotype turned up a few times. The chain combines TRBV9 with TRBJ2-1; no reliable D call. This CDR3 comprises 15 residues. The germline gives CDR1 SGDLS, CDR2 YYNGEE. Trimming took off 0 bases at V and 6 bases at J, with 13 bases between the two ends. Here the CDR3 reads CASSVGNLGSNEQFF. The CDR3 DNA is TGTGCCAGCAGCGTAGGGAATCTAGGTTCCAATGAGCAGTTCTTC.

A few counts support this clonotype. The V gene is TRBV12-3 or TRBV12-4, the J gene TRBJ2-3; 9 nucleotides match TRBD1. This CDR3 region has 15 residues. V shed 3 bases, J shed 6 bases, and the junction held 7 bases outside the gene matches. As DNA, the CDR3 is TGTGCCAGCAGTTTCTCGGGGACAGGGAAGGATACGCAGTATTTT. This encodes CASSFSGTGKDTQYF.